This is a list of T cell receptor beta chains from one sample in a study of cytomegalovirus exposure and HLA in healthy donors. TCRdb keeps only in-frame clones here, not all; method: immunoSEQ multiplex PCR. The sample records around 100,000 clones, roughly four fifths being singletons. The sample comprised PBMCs. The receptors come from a man younger than 40 in good health and CMV-seropositive. CDR3s include the opening cysteine and the closing phenylalanine or tryptophan. The D gene is left open where the match is weak. Not all rows give a size; the values are once, few, many and, for expanded clones, a class.

d_gene: TRBD2
j_gene: TRBJ2-5
abundance: -
v_gene: TRBV11-3
CDR3aa: CASSLGSAGAEETQYF
CDR3nt: TGTGCCAGCAGCTTAGGTTCCGCGGGAGCGGAAGAGACCCAGTACTTC

d_gene: TRBD2
j_gene: TRBJ2-5
abundance: -
v_gene: TRBV15
CDR3aa: CATSRESGSKETQYF
CDR3nt: TGTGCCACCAGCAGAGAGAGCGGGAGTAAGGAGACCCAGTACTTC

d_gene: -
j_gene: TRBJ2-1
abundance: once
v_gene: TRBV6-5
CDR3aa: CASSSVNSEQFF
CDR3nt: TGTGCCAGCAGTTCCGTTAATAGTGAGCAGTTCTTC

d_gene: -
j_gene: TRBJ1-5
abundance: once
v_gene: TRBV19
CDR3aa: CASRAGTGQPQHF
CDR3nt: TGTGCCAGTAGAGCGGGGACCGGCCAGCCCCAGCATTTT

d_gene: -
j_gene: TRBJ2-3
abundance: -
v_gene: TRBV29-1
CDR3aa: CSVQTTDTQYF
CDR3nt: TGCAGCGTACAAACCACAGATACGCAGTATTTT

d_gene: -
j_gene: TRBJ2-6
abundance: once
v_gene: TRBV5-4
CDR3aa: CASSLVAGANVLTF
CDR3nt: TGTGCCAGCAGCTTGGTGGCCGGGGCCAACGTCCTGACTTTC

d_gene: TRBD2
j_gene: TRBJ2-1
abundance: -
v_gene: TRBV6-5
CDR3aa: CATGKGLAQNEQFF
CDR3nt: TGTGCCACCGGGAAGGGACTAGCCCAAAATGAGCAGTTCTTC

d_gene: TRBD1
j_gene: TRBJ1-5
abundance: -
v_gene: TRBV27
CDR3aa: CASSLGTGGSKQPQHF
CDR3nt: TGTGCCAGCAGTTTGGGGACAGGGGGATCGAAGCAGCCCCAGCATTTT

d_gene: -
j_gene: TRBJ1-2
abundance: -
v_gene: TRBV28
CDR3aa: CATSQVGYTF
CDR3nt: TGTGCCACCTCGCAGGTGGGCTACACCTTC

d_gene: TRBD2
j_gene: TRBJ2-7
abundance: -
v_gene: TRBV7-2
CDR3aa: CASSPSRGERYEQYF
CDR3nt: TGTGCCAGCAGCCCAAGCCGGGGGGAGCGGTACGAGCAGTACTTC

d_gene: -
j_gene: TRBJ2-5
abundance: -
v_gene: TRBV30
CDR3aa: CAWNRSPPWTQYF
CDR3nt: TGTGCCTGGAATAGGAGTCCTCCGTGGACCCAGTACTTC

d_gene: -
j_gene: TRBJ2-3
abundance: -
v_gene: TRBV7-9
CDR3aa: CASSLTRGSTDTQYF
CDR3nt: TGTGCCAGCAGCTTAACGCGGGGAAGCACAGATACGCAGTATTTT

d_gene: TRBD1
j_gene: TRBJ2-7
abundance: -
v_gene: TRBV5-6
CDR3aa: CASSLSGTGTYEQYF
CDR3nt: TGTGCCAGCAGCTTGTCCGGGACAGGGACCTACGAGCAGTACTTC

d_gene: -
j_gene: TRBJ2-2
abundance: -
v_gene: TRBV6-5
CDR3aa: CASSYLPKVEAGELFF
CDR3nt: TGTGCCAGCAGTTACTTGCCCAAGGTGGAGGCCGGGGAGCTGTTTTTT

d_gene: -
j_gene: TRBJ2-1
abundance: -
v_gene: TRBV5-1
CDR3aa: CASSSNGTPLNEQFF
CDR3nt: TGCGCCAGCAGCTCTAACGGGACACCTTTGAATGAGCAGTTCTTC

d_gene: -
j_gene: TRBJ1-5
abundance: -
v_gene: TRBV19
CDR3aa: CASSIIGPGEPQHF
CDR3nt: TGTGCCAGTAGTATAATAGGGCCGGGGGAGCCCCAGCATTTT

d_gene: -
j_gene: TRBJ1-5
abundance: -
v_gene: TRBV19
CDR3aa: CASKVPVGSNQPQHF
CDR3nt: TGTGCCAGTAAGGTTCCGGTCGGGAGCAATCAGCCCCAGCATTTT

d_gene: TRBD1
j_gene: TRBJ2-7
abundance: -
v_gene: TRBV7-6
CDR3aa: CASSLTSGTARGNYEQYF
CDR3nt: TGTGCCAGCAGCTTGACTTCCGGGACAGCGAGGGGGAATTACGAGCAGTACTTC

d_gene: -
j_gene: TRBJ2-5
abundance: -
v_gene: TRBV28
CDR3aa: CATLTVGTQYF
CDR3nt: TGTGCCACCCTCACCGTCGGGACCCAGTACTTC

d_gene: -
j_gene: TRBJ2-5
abundance: -
v_gene: TRBV6-5
CDR3aa: CASSNPQETQYF
CDR3nt: TGTGCCAGCAGTAATCCACAAGAGACCCAGTACTTC

d_gene: TRBD2
j_gene: TRBJ2-5
abundance: -
v_gene: TRBV5-1
CDR3aa: CASSVAGTSGTETQYF
CDR3nt: TGCGCCAGCAGCGTAGCCGGGACTAGCGGGACGGAGACCCAGTACTTC

d_gene: TRBD1
j_gene: TRBJ1-1
abundance: once
v_gene: TRBV18
CDR3aa: CASSPLTTGTGVMNTEAFF
CDR3nt: TGTGCCAGCTCACCACTGACTACCGGGACAGGGGTCATGAACACTGAAGCTTTCTTT

d_gene: -
j_gene: TRBJ1-2
abundance: -
v_gene: TRBV7-8
CDR3aa: CASSLVEGSYGYTF
CDR3nt: TGTGCCAGCAGCTTAGTGGAGGGGAGTTATGGCTACACCTTC

d_gene: TRBD2
j_gene: TRBJ2-3
abundance: -
v_gene: TRBV9
CDR3aa: CASSVAGSGVTDTQYF
CDR3nt: TGTGCCAGCAGCGTAGCGGGTAGCGGGGTCACAGATACGCAGTATTTT

d_gene: TRBD1
j_gene: TRBJ1-5
abundance: -
v_gene: TRBV7-2
CDR3aa: CASSSGTGKVSNQPQHF
CDR3nt: TGTGCCAGCAGCTCCGGGACAGGAAAGGTGAGCAATCAGCCCCAGCATTTT

d_gene: -
j_gene: TRBJ1-2
abundance: -
v_gene: TRBV7-2
CDR3aa: CASSPVVEGYTF
CDR3nt: TGTGCCAGCAGCCCCGTGGTAGAGGGCTACACCTTC

d_gene: -
j_gene: TRBJ1-2
abundance: -
v_gene: TRBV11-2
CDR3aa: CASSLGADYGYTF
CDR3nt: TGTGCCAGCAGCTTAGGGGCAGACTATGGCTACACCTTC

d_gene: TRBD1
j_gene: TRBJ2-1
abundance: -
v_gene: TRBV10-1
CDR3aa: CASSESRGPYNEQFF
CDR3nt: TGCGCCAGCAGTGAGTCCAGGGGGCCCTACAATGAGCAGTTCTTC

d_gene: -
j_gene: TRBJ2-5
abundance: -
v_gene: TRBV30
CDR3aa: CAGAGIHQETQYF
CDR3nt: TGTGCCGGGGCGGGGATACACCAAGAGACCCAGTACTTC

d_gene: TRBD2
j_gene: TRBJ2-1
abundance: -
v_gene: TRBV10-3
CDR3aa: CAISVKGLAEAFQFF
CDR3nt: TGTGCCATCAGTGTAAAAGGACTAGCGGAGGCCTTCCAGTTCTTC

d_gene: -
j_gene: TRBJ1-3
abundance: -
v_gene: TRBV5-6
CDR3aa: CASSWGTSGNTIYF
CDR3nt: TGTGCCAGCAGCTGGGGCACATCTGGAAACACCATATATTTT

d_gene: TRBD2
j_gene: TRBJ2-1
abundance: -
v_gene: TRBV19
CDR3aa: CASSELALSSYNEQFF
CDR3nt: TGTGCCAGTAGCGAACTAGCGCTGAGCTCCTACAATGAGCAGTTCTTC

d_gene: -
j_gene: TRBJ2-7
abundance: -
v_gene: TRBV5-1
CDR3aa: CASSVSRVDYEQYF
CDR3nt: TGCGCCAGCAGCGTGAGCCGGGTCGACTACGAGCAGTACTTC

d_gene: -
j_gene: TRBJ2-7
abundance: -
v_gene: TRBV19
CDR3aa: CASRKTGGDEQYF
CDR3nt: TGTGCCAGTAGGAAAACAGGGGGGGACGAGCAGTACTTC

d_gene: TRBD1
j_gene: TRBJ1-1
abundance: once
v_gene: TRBV5-1
CDR3aa: CASSSRDSNEAFF
CDR3nt: TGCGCCAGCAGCTCGAGGGACAGTAATGAAGCTTTCTTT

d_gene: TRBD2
j_gene: TRBJ2-7
abundance: -
v_gene: TRBV10-3
CDR3aa: CAITLGGGYEQYF
CDR3nt: TGTGCCATCACATTGGGCGGGGGATACGAGCAGTACTTC

d_gene: TRBD1
j_gene: TRBJ2-7
abundance: -
v_gene: TRBV29-1
CDR3aa: CSGTGVGEQYF
CDR3nt: TGCAGCGGGACAGGGGTGGGGGAGCAGTACTTC

d_gene: -
j_gene: TRBJ1-3
abundance: -
v_gene: TRBV19
CDR3aa: CASSRGSIHSGNTIYF
CDR3nt: TGTGCCAGTAGTAGAGGCAGTATTCACTCTGGAAACACCATATATTTT

d_gene: TRBD1
j_gene: TRBJ1-1
abundance: -
v_gene: TRBV30
CDR3aa: CACNLVGDRGTEAFF
CDR3nt: TGTGCCTGTAATCTGGTAGGGGACAGGGGAACTGAAGCTTTCTTT

d_gene: TRBD1
j_gene: TRBJ1-3
abundance: -
v_gene: TRBV9
CDR3aa: CASSARQGSGNTIYF
CDR3nt: TGTGCCAGCAGCGCCCGACAGGGTAGTGGAAACACCATATATTTT

d_gene: -
j_gene: TRBJ2-7
abundance: -
v_gene: TRBV7-9
CDR3aa: CASSATAYYEQYF
CDR3nt: TGTGCCAGCAGCGCGACAGCATACTACGAGCAGTACTTC

d_gene: -
j_gene: TRBJ2-3
abundance: -
v_gene: TRBV5-1
CDR3aa: CASSGTRDTQYF
CDR3nt: TGCGCCAGCAGCGGCACCCGAGATACGCAGTATTTT

d_gene: TRBD1
j_gene: TRBJ1-1
abundance: -
v_gene: TRBV30
CDR3aa: CAWSRRQGPAQNTEAFF
CDR3nt: TGTGCCTGGAGTCGTCGACAGGGGCCCGCACAGAATACTGAAGCTTTCTTT

d_gene: TRBD2
j_gene: TRBJ2-7
abundance: -
v_gene: TRBV10-3
CDR3aa: CAISPQSGSYEQYF
CDR3nt: TGTGCCATCAGCCCCCAGAGCGGGAGCTACGAGCAGTACTTC

d_gene: TRBD2
j_gene: TRBJ2-3
abundance: -
v_gene: TRBV6-5
CDR3aa: CASSSGLAGFTDTQYF
CDR3nt: TGTGCCAGCAGTTCTGGACTAGCGGGGTTCACAGATACGCAGTATTTT

d_gene: TRBD1
j_gene: TRBJ1-1
abundance: -
v_gene: TRBV12-5
CDR3aa: CASGFISQGVGTEAFF
CDR3nt: TGTGCTAGTGGTTTTATCTCCCAGGGGGTCGGCACTGAAGCTTTCTTT

d_gene: TRBD1
j_gene: TRBJ1-2
abundance: few
v_gene: TRBV6-5
CDR3aa: CASRTGQKTFFGYTF
CDR3nt: TGTGCCAGCAGAACGGGACAGAAAACCTTTTTTGGCTACACCTTC

d_gene: -
j_gene: TRBJ2-2
abundance: -
v_gene: TRBV18
CDR3aa: CASSPSPTGTNTGELFF
CDR3nt: TGTGCCAGCTCACCCTCCCCCACGGGAACGAACACCGGGGAGCTGTTTTTT

d_gene: -
j_gene: TRBJ1-1
abundance: -
v_gene: TRBV20-1
CDR3aa: CSALRNTEAFF
CDR3nt: TGCAGTGCGCTCAGGAACACTGAAGCTTTCTTT

d_gene: -
j_gene: TRBJ2-3
abundance: once
v_gene: TRBV5-1
CDR3aa: CASSLGGLGTDTQYF
CDR3nt: TGCGCCAGCAGCTTGGGGGGGCTTGGCACAGATACGCAGTATTTT

d_gene: -
j_gene: TRBJ1-6
abundance: -
v_gene: TRBV18
CDR3aa: CASSPRGLNSPLHF
CDR3nt: TGTGCCAGCTCACCGCGGGGCCTTAATTCACCCCTCCACTTT

d_gene: -
j_gene: TRBJ2-3
abundance: -
v_gene: TRBV30
CDR3aa: CAWSVQLATDTQYF
CDR3nt: TGTGCCTGGAGTGTACAGCTAGCGACAGATACGCAGTATTTT

d_gene: TRBD2
j_gene: TRBJ2-7
abundance: few
v_gene: TRBV4-1
CDR3aa: CASSLLNPSGYEQYF
CDR3nt: TGCGCCAGCAGCCTCCTTAACCCTAGCGGCTACGAGCAGTACTTC

d_gene: -
j_gene: TRBJ2-2
abundance: -
v_gene: TRBV11-2
CDR3aa: CASSLGQTGAHGELFF
CDR3nt: TGTGCCAGCAGCTTAGGCCAAACAGGAGCGCACGGGGAGCTGTTTTTT

d_gene: TRBD2
j_gene: TRBJ2-1
abundance: -
v_gene: TRBV6-1
CDR3aa: CASTEGTSVTNEQFF
CDR3nt: TGTGCCAGCACGGAGGGGACTAGCGTGACGAATGAGCAGTTCTTC

d_gene: TRBD2
j_gene: TRBJ2-7
abundance: -
v_gene: TRBV14
CDR3aa: CASSQDLAGGYEQYF
CDR3nt: TGTGCCAGCAGCCAAGACCTAGCGGGGGGCTACGAGCAGTACTTC

d_gene: -
j_gene: TRBJ2-1
abundance: -
v_gene: TRBV19
CDR3aa: CASSADLTYNEQFF
CDR3nt: TGTGCCAGTAGCGCTGACTTGACCTACAATGAGCAGTTCTTC

d_gene: -
j_gene: TRBJ1-3
abundance: few
v_gene: TRBV2
CDR3aa: CASSPGQSSGNTIYF
CDR3nt: TGTGCCAGCAGTCCTGGACAGAGCTCTGGAAACACCATATATTTT